The 27 T cell receptor beta chains in this list originate from one sample, sequenced in a study of Tregs in tolerant kidney transplant recipients. Using immunoSEQ multiplex PCR, the repertoire was profiled, and TCRdb retains in-frame clones only, with some absent. The data show around 70,000 clones, with more than 90% seen just once and 11% held by the top ten. This sample comprised CD8+ T cells from blood, obtained before the transplant. These receptors were obtained from a human donor who received a combined kidney and bone marrow transplant.

The chain employs TRBV9 and TRBJ1-1; TRBD1 matches at 11 bases. This CDR3 region has 16 residues. Trimming took 3 bases from V and 3 from J; bases not matched to a gene: 7. Germline values: CDR1 SGDLS, CDR2 YYNGEE. The CDR3 nucleotides are TGTGCCAGCAGCGGAGGACAGGGGGCTATTGACACTGAAGCTTTCTTT. Translation: CASSGGQGAIDTEAFF.

The CDR3 nucleotides read TGTGCCAGCAGTCCCGACAGGGATGGGCGAGAGACCCAGTACTTC. Translation: CASSPDRDGRETQYF. The gene calls are TRBV6-5 and TRBJ2-5; 7 nucleotides match TRBD1. CDR3 size: 15 residues. CDR1 MNHEY and CDR2 SVGAGI come from the germline V gene. The junction had 10 bases not matched to a gene; V was cut back by 5 bases and J by 4 bases.

The J gene is TRBJ2-7, the V gene TRBV6-1; 7 bases map to TRBD1. Germline CDR1 MNHNS, CDR2 SASEGT. The CDR3 covers 18 residues. J was trimmed by 2 bases and V by 4 bases; bases with no gene match: 17. The CDR3 here is CASSGGRVPGQPPYEQYF. The CDR3 coding sequence is TGTGCCAGCAGTGGTGGGCGCGTACCGGGACAGCCTCCCTACGAGCAGTACTTC.

This chain joins TRBV4-2 and TRBJ2-2; 7 bases are shared with TRBD2. The germline V gene encodes CDR1 LGHNA and CDR2 YNFKEQ. The CDR3 is 13 residues long. V was clipped by 7 bases and J by 4 bases; unmatched bases: 3. CDR3 sequence (DNA): TGTGCCAGCAAGGCTAGCGGCACCGGGGAGCTGTTTTTT. This gives the protein CASKASGTGELFF.

The chain employs TRBV28 and TRBJ2-7; D gene ambiguous. The CDR3 has 13 amino acids. V was shortened by 5 bases and J by 5 bases, with 13 bases between the two germline ends. Per the germline V gene, CDR1 is MDHEN and CDR2 is SYDVKM. The CDR3 protein is CASSSLGDDEQYF. The CDR3 DNA is TGTGCCAGCAGTAGTTTAGGAGACGACGAGCAGTACTTC.

V gene TRBV2 combines with J gene TRBJ2-5; 7 bases agree with TRBD2. Per the germline V gene, CDR1 is SNHLY and CDR2 is FYNNEI. The CDR3 spans 13 residues. Trimming took 10 bases from V and 11 from J; bases not matched to a gene: 16. The CDR3 spells CANLAGSSGEQYF. For the CDR3, the DNA is TGTGCCAACTTAGCGGGTTCTTCGGGGGAGCAGTACTTC.

In this sample, this clone turned up once. The chain recombines TRBV13 with TRBJ2-1, with 8 positions matching TRBD2. The CDR3 spans 14 residues. Germline V gene data show CDR1 as PRHDT and CDR2 as FYEKMQ (reference sequence). V lost 2 bases, J lost 7 bases, and 4 bases stayed unmatched. The CDR3 sequence is CASSLPQRENEQFF. The CDR3, as DNA: TGTGCCAGCAGCTTACCTCAGCGGGAGAATGAGCAGTTCTTC.

The chain employs TRBV5-4 and TRBJ2-2, with a possible D match to TRBD2 (6 bases). This CDR3 contains 16 residues. Trimming removed 4 bases at V and 6 bases at J, with 19 bases between. In germline, CDR1 is SGHNT, CDR2 YYREEE (reference sequence). This chain's CDR3 is CASSAGTGVKAGELFF. The DNA for the CDR3 is TGTGCCAGCAGCGCCGGTACGGGGGTTAAAGCCGGGGAGCTGTTTTTT.

This chain uses TRBV27 with TRBJ2-3, with 8 positions matching TRBD1. Germline CDR1 is MNHEY and CDR2 is SMNVEV (reference sequence). The CDR3 has 16 residues. V trimming: 8 bases; J trimming: 3 bases; junction bases outside the gene matches: 13. In nucleotides, the CDR3 is TGTGCCAGCCGCCCCTCCGGACAGGGATGGACAGATACGCAGTATTTT. It translates to CASRPSGQGWTDTQYF.

This clone was seen just once. V usage is TRBV19 and J usage is TRBJ2-7; D uncertain. The V gene lost 6 bases and the J gene lost 4 bases, with 13 bases spanning the gap. Germline CDR1 reads LNHDA; CDR2 reads SQIVND (reference sequence). This CDR3 is 13 amino acids long. The CDR3 here is CASSLISGYEQYF. The CDR3 region has the DNA TGTGCCAGTAGCCTAATTAGTGGTTACGAGCAGTACTTC.

This sequence joins TRBV5-6 and TRBJ2-1, with D possibly being TRBD2 (6 bases). V lost 2 bases, J lost 8 bases, and 8 bases lay in between. This CDR3 comprises 12 residues. In germline, CDR1 is SGHDT, CDR2 YYEEEE. DNA of the CDR3: TGTGCCAGCAGCTTTGGAGGGTATGAGCAGTTCTTC. Residues: CASSFGGYEQFF.

The J gene is TRBJ1-2, the V gene TRBV5-1, with D perhaps TRBD1 (5 bases). Germline V gene lookup returns CDR1 SGHRS and CDR2 YFSETQ. The CDR3 runs 13 residues. V lost 0 bases, J lost 6 bases, and 9 bases lay in between. For the CDR3, the DNA is TGCGCCAGCAGCTTGGAGGGGCCGGATGGCTACACCTTC. It translates to CASSLEGPDGYTF.

This clone was observed once. This chain uses TRBV9 with TRBJ2-2; 8 bases align to TRBD2. This CDR3 has 16 residues. V trimming: 0 bases; J trimming: 6 bases; junction bases outside the gene matches: 7. Germline values: CDR1 SGDLS, CDR2 YYNGEE. Here the CDR3 reads CASSVATSEGSGELFF. Here the CDR3 DNA reads TGTGCCAGCAGCGTAGCGACTAGCGAGGGTTCCGGGGAGCTGTTTTTT.

This clone has just one count. The V gene is TRBV19, the J gene TRBJ1-2; 8 bases agree with TRBD1. Germline CDR1 LNHDA, CDR2 SQIVND (reference sequence). CDR3 length equals 14 residues. The V and J ends lost 3 bases and 4 bases, in that order; junction bases with no gene match: 4. CDR3 DNA sequence: TGTGCCAGTAGTATCTACACAGGGGGCTATGGCTACACCTTC. Its translation: CASSIYTGGYGYTF.

This chain joins TRBV7-9 and TRBJ2-7, with 7 bases matching TRBD2. Germline trimming cut 4 bases from V and 0 bases from J; bases unmatched to any gene: 9. This CDR3 comprises 16 residues. CDR1 is SEHNR and CDR2 is FQNEAQ in the germline V gene (reference sequence). The CDR3 spells CASSSQTSRYSYEQYF. Written as DNA, the CDR3 is TGTGCCAGCAGCTCCCAGACTAGCAGATACTCCTACGAGCAGTACTTC.

The chain has TRBV6-5 and TRBJ2-1, with D possibly matching TRBD2 (5 bases). The V and J ends lost 2 bases and 5 bases respectively, with 7 bases between them. Germline CDR1 is MNHEY and CDR2 is SVGAGI. The CDR3 totals 13 residues. The CDR3: CASSYDGDNEQFF. CDR3 in DNA: TGTGCCAGCAGTTACGACGGGGACAATGAGCAGTTCTTC.

The CDR3 coding sequence is TGTGCCACCAGCAGAGGAGGACTAGATACGCAGTATTTT. Translation gives CATSRGGLDTQYF. The chain uses TRBV15 and TRBJ2-3; the D gene is possibly TRBD2 (5 bases). The germline gives CDR1 LNHNV, CDR2 YYDKDF (reference sequence). The length of the CDR3 is 13 residues. The germline V and J ends were trimmed by 1 base and 5 bases, with 7 bases remaining between them.

The chain has TRBV9 and TRBJ2-7; 7 bases agree with TRBD1. The junction had 9 bases not matched to a gene; V was cut back by 0 bases and J by 6 bases. Germline V lookup: CDR1 SGDLS, CDR2 YYNGEE. CDR3 size: 15 residues. CDR3 residues: CASSVEGQFFGEQYF. The CDR3 DNA reads TGTGCCAGCAGCGTAGAGGGACAGTTCTTTGGCGAGCAGTACTTC.

This sequence joins TRBV12-5 and TRBJ1-4, with TRBD1 matching 7 bases. The V segment lost 6 bases and the J segment 5 bases; nucleotides outside the gene matches: 3. This CDR3 region has 13 residues. Germline CDR1 and CDR2: LGHNT and FRNRAP. Here the CDR3 DNA reads TGTGCTAGTGGCGGACAGGTGAATGAAAAACTGTTTTTT. Its protein product is CASGGQVNEKLFF.

This chain connects TRBV29-1 to TRBJ2-3; TRBD2 matches 7 bases. The CDR3 sequence is 14 residues long. CDR1 SQVTM and CDR2 ANQGSEA come from the germline V gene. V lost 4 bases to trimming and J lost 4 bases; unmatched junction nucleotides: 8. The CDR3 loop is CSVVGEGRADTQYF. The CDR3 region has the DNA TGCAGCGTTGTTGGGGAGGGGCGCGCAGATACGCAGTATTTT.

The rearrangement uses TRBV7-9 and TRBJ2-7, with a tentative D call TRBD1 (6 bases). Germline V CDR1 and CDR2: SEHNR, FQNEAQ (reference sequence). The CDR3 sequence is 16 residues long. V was clipped by 5 bases and J by 2 bases, with 19 bases between them. The CDR3 is CASSPRTGPSTYEQYF. DNA of the CDR3: TGTGCCAGCAGCCCACGCACAGGGCCCTCCACCTACGAGCAGTACTTC.

The chain combines TRBV4-1 with TRBJ1-2, with D perhaps TRBD1 (5 bases). The germline CDR1 and CDR2 sequences are MGHRA and YSYEKL. This CDR3 comprises 14 residues. The ends were cut back, 4 bases at V and 4 bases at J, with 13 bases in the middle. In DNA, the CDR3 is TGCGCCAGCAGCCCGGGACTGATAATCTATGGCTACACCTTC. Protein product: CASSPGLIIYGYTF.

As concerns this clone: The junction departs from germline at one end; a sequencing error may be responsible. Other nucleotide sequences from this sample produce the same CDR3. This chain connects TRBV9 to TRBJ2-7; D not resolved. CDR1 and CDR2 (germline): SGDLS, YYNGEE. The CDR3 runs to 14 residues. In nucleotides, the CDR3 is TGCGCCAGCAGCCCCTGGGCGTCCTCCTACGAGCAGTACTTC. It codes for CASSPWASSYEQYF.

The rearrangement links TRBV27 to TRBJ2-3; D remains ambiguous. The V end lost 3 bases, the J end lost 6 bases, and 13 bases lay between the germline ends. This CDR3 has 14 residues. The V gene's germline CDR1 is MNHEY and CDR2 SMNVEV (reference sequence). The CDR3 loop is CASSLRNQEDTQYF. CDR3 DNA sequence: TGTGCCAGCAGTTTGCGCAACCAAGAGGATACGCAGTATTTT.

The genes are TRBV21-1 and TRBJ2-5; the tabulated D call, TRBD1, remains unverified against the DNA. TRBV21-1 is reported as a pseudogene. This CDR3 comprises 22 residues. CDR3 nucleotide sequence: TGTGCCAGCAGCAAAGTGGTCTTACATTGCCCCCGCACGATTCCAGGACAAGAGACCCAGTACTTC. Translation gives CASSKVVLHCPRTIPGQETQYF.

The chain is built from TRBV2 and TRBJ1-1, with D tentatively TRBD1 (5 bases). The CDR3 covers 15 residues. The germline V gene encodes CDR1 SNHLY and CDR2 FYNNEI. The germline V and J ends were trimmed by 5 bases and 4 bases, with 17 bases remaining between them. The CDR3 spells CASSPLGGVGTEAFF. The CDR3 DNA follows: TGTGCCAGCAGTCCCCTGGGGGGTGTGGGCACTGAAGCTTTCTTT. The whole variable domain, remainder taken from reference TRBV2 and TRBJ1-1, is EPEVTQTPSHQVTQMGQEVILRCVPISNHLYFYWYRQILGQKVEFLVSFYNNEISEKSEIFDDQFSVERPDGSNFTLKIRSTKLEDSAMYFCASSPLGGVGTEAFFGQGTRLTVV.

This chain links TRBV13 with TRBJ2-2, with D perhaps TRBD2 (5 bases). The V end was cut by 4 bases, the J end by 6 bases, with 9 bases between. The CDR3 totals 13 residues. Germline CDR1 PRHDT, CDR2 FYEKMQ (reference sequence). CDR3 coding DNA: TGTGCCAGCAGCTCTTGGGGAGCCGGGGAGCTGTTTTTT. Amino acid sequence: CASSSWGAGELFF. Combining the CDR3 with reference TRBV13 and TRBJ2-2 gives the whole variable domain AAGVIQSPRHLIKEKRETATLKCYPIPRHDTVYWYQQGPGQDPQFLISFYEKMQSDKGSIPDRFSAQQFSDYHSELNMSSLELGDSALYFCASSSWGAGELFFGEGSRLTVL.